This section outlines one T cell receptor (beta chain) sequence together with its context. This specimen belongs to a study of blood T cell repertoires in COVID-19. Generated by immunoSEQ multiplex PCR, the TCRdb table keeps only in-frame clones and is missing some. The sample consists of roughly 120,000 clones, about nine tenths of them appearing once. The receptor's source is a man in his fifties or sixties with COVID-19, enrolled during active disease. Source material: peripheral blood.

As DNA, the CDR3 is TGCGCCAGCAGCCAAGACGACGTAGCGAACTCCCAGTACAATGAGCAGTTCTTC. Translating gives CASSQDDVANSQYNEQFF. The chain has TRBV4-1 and TRBJ2-1; D possibly corresponds to TRBD2 (5 bases). With 0 bases removed from V and 4 bases from J, the gap between germline ends came to 19 bases. The CDR3 contains 18 residues. CDR1 MGHRA and CDR2 YSYEKL come from the germline V gene.